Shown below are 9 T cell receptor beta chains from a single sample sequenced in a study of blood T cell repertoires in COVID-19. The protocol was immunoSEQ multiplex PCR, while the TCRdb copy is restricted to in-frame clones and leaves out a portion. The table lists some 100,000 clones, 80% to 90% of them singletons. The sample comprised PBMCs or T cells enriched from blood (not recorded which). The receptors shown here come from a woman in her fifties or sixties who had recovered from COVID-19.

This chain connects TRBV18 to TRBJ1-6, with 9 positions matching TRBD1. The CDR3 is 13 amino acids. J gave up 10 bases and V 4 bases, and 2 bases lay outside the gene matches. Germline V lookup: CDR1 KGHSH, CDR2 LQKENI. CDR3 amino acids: CASSQGQGSPLHF. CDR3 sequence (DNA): TGTGCCAGCTCACAAGGACAGGGGTCACCCCTCCACTTT.

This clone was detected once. The CDR3 region is CASSLLGGEQFF. Here the CDR3 DNA reads TGTGCCAGCAGTTTATTAGGCGGGGAGCAGTTCTTC. The rearrangement uses TRBV27 and TRBJ2-1; possible D gene TRBD2, 5 bases. Germline V gene data show CDR1 as MNHEY and CDR2 as SMNVEV (reference sequence). The V gene lost 1 base and the J gene lost 10 bases, with 8 bases spanning the gap. The CDR3 sequence is 12 residues long.

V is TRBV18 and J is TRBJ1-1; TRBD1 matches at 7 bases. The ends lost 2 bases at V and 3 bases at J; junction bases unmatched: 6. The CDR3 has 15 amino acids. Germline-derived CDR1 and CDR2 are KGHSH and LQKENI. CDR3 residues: CASSPEGAGDTEAFF. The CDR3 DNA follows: TGTGCCAGCTCACCAGAGGGGGCTGGGGACACTGAAGCTTTCTTT.

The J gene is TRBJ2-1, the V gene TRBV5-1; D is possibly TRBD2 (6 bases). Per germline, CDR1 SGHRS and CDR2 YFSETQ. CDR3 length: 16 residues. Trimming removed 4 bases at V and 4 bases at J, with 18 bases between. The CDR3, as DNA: TGCGCCAGCAGCGTAGGCCGGGACGGACTATACAATGAGCAGTTCTTC. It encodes CASSVGRDGLYNEQFF.

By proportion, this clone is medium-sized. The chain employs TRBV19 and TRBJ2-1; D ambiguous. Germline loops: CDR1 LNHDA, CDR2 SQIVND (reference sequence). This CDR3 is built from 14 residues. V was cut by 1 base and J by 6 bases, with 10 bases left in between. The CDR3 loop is CASSIGSVVNEQFF. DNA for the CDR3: TGTGCCAGTAGTATAGGGTCAGTGGTCAATGAGCAGTTCTTC.

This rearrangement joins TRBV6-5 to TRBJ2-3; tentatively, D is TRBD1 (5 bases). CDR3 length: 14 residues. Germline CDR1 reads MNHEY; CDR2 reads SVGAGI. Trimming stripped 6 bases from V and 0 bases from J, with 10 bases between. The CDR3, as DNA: TGTGCCAGCAGCCGAAGACAGAGCACAGATACGCAGTATTTT. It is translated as CASSRRQSTDTQYF.

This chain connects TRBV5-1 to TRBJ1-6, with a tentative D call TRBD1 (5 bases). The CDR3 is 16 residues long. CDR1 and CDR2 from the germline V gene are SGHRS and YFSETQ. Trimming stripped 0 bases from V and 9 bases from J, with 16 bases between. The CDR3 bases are TGCGCCAGCAGCTTGGCTAATACCGGGGGGGTTTCACCCCTCCACTTT. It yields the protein CASSLANTGGVSPLHF.

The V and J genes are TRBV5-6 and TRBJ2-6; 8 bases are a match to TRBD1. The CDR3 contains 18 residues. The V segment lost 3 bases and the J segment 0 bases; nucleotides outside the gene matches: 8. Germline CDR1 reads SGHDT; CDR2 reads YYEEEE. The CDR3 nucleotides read TGTGCCAGCAGCTCAGACAGGGGCCGGCCCTCTGGGGCCAACGTCCTGACTTTC. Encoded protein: CASSSDRGRPSGANVLTF. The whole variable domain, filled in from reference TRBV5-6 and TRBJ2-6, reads DAGVTQSPTHLIKTRGQQVTLRCSPKSGHDTVSWYQQALGQGPQFIFQYYEEEERQRGNFPDRFSGHQFPNYSSELNVNALLLGDSALYLCASSSDRGRPSGANVLTFGAGSRLTVL.

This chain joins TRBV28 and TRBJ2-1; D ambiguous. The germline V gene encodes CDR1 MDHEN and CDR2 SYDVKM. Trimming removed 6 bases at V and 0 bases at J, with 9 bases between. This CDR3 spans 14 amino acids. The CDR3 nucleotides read TGTGCCAGCAGGCGGTACCGCTCCTACAATGAGCAGTTCTTC. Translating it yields CASRRYRSYNEQFF.